The 15 T cell receptor beta chains below come from one sample, sequenced in a study of Tregs in tolerant kidney transplant recipients. Method: immunoSEQ multiplex PCR; TCRdb's copy keeps in-frame clones and lacks some. The sample has 98,000 or so clones, about 90% seen once. The sample was CD4+ T cells from blood, taken before the transplant. The receptors come from a human donor who received a combined kidney and bone marrow transplant.

This rearrangement joins TRBV5-4 to TRBJ2-5; 8 positions match TRBD2. J gave up 5 bases and V 3 bases, and 3 bases lay outside the gene matches. The CDR3 covers 13 residues. Germline V gives CDR1 SGHNT, CDR2 YYREEE (reference sequence). The CDR3 coding sequence is TGTGCCAGCAGCTCCGGGGGGGGTGAGACCCAGTACTTC. Encoded protein: CASSSGGGETQYF.

This rearrangement joins TRBV27 to TRBJ2-6, with a possible D match to TRBD2 (6 bases). Trimming stripped 11 bases from V and 0 bases from J, with 17 bases between. Germline V lookup: CDR1 MNHEY, CDR2 SMNVEV (reference sequence). The CDR3 contains 16 residues. CDR3 sequence: CASMRGLLSGANVLTF. As DNA, the CDR3 is TGTGCCTCTATGCGGGGCCTCCTCTCTGGGGCCAACGTCCTGACTTTC.

This clone occurred once. The chain recombines TRBV9 with TRBJ1-5; D might be TRBD1 (5 bases). The CDR3 is made up of 14 amino acids. Looked up from germline, CDR1 is SGDLS and CDR2 is YYNGEE. With 0 bases removed from V and 6 bases from J, the gap between germline ends came to 10 bases. CDR3 DNA: TGTGCCAGCAGCGTAGACTTCCAGGGTCAGCCCCAGCATTTT. It is translated as CASSVDFQGQPQHF. Filled out from reference TRBV9 and TRBJ1-5, the complete variable domain reads DSGVTQTPKHLITATGQRVTLRCSPRSGDLSVYWYQQSLDQGLQFLIQYYNGEERAKGNILERFSAQQFPDLHSELNLSSLELGDSALYFCASSVDFQGQPQHFGDGTRLSIL.

In nucleotides, the CDR3 is TGTGCCAGCAGCCGGGATAGCGGGGGGCTAACCTCCTTATCCTACAATGAGCAGTTCTTC. Translation gives CASSRDSGGLTSLSYNEQFF. This chain connects TRBV4-2 to TRBJ2-1, with 10 bases that match TRBD2. The CDR3 length is 20 residues. Germline CDR1 and CDR2: LGHNA and YNFKEQ. V lost 4 bases, J lost 1 base, and 16 bases stayed unmatched.

The genes are TRBV9 and TRBJ1-2, with 9 positions matching TRBD1. V lost 3 bases to trimming and J lost 4 bases; unmatched junction nucleotides: 16. CDR1 is SGDLS, CDR2 YYNGEE, per germline. The CDR3 spans 18 residues. CDR3 residues: CASSAGGGTGLSIYGYTF. The CDR3 DNA follows: TGTGCCAGCAGCGCGGGGGGAGGGACAGGGCTATCCATCTATGGCTACACCTTC.

The V call is TRBV5-4, the J call TRBJ1-4; TRBD1 is a possible D gene (6 bases). CDR1 and CDR2 (germline): SGHNT, YYREEE (reference sequence). V was trimmed by 2 bases and J by 4 bases, leaving 9 bases between them. The CDR3 has 14 residues. This CDR3 reads CASSLSGDNEKLFF. In DNA form, the CDR3 reads TGTGCCAGCAGCTTATCAGGGGATAATGAAAAACTGTTTTTT.

This rearrangement joins TRBV28 to TRBJ1-1, with D unclear. Germline CDR1 and CDR2: MDHEN and SYDVKM. Trimming took 3 bases from V and 3 from J, leaving 5 bases between them. This CDR3 comprises 12 residues. DNA for the CDR3: TGTGCCAGCAGTTTCCCCGACACTGAAGCTTTCTTT. Its protein is CASSFPDTEAFF. Together with reference TRBV28 and TRBJ1-1, the CDR3 gives the full variable domain: DVKVTQSSRYLVKRTGEKVFLECVQDMDHENMFWYRQDPGLGLRLIYFSYDVKMKEKGDIPEGYSVSREKKERFSLILESASTNQTSMYLCASSFPDTEAFFGQGTRLTVV.

J is TRBJ2-5 and V is TRBV11-3; D is perhaps TRBD2 (5 bases). Trimming left V 5 bases short and J 5 bases short, with 12 bases between. Germline CDR1 and CDR2: SGHNT and YENEEA. The CDR3 is made up of 13 amino acids. The DNA of the CDR3 is TGTGCCAGCAGCGTCCCCGGGGAGGAGACCCAGTACTTC. This sequence encodes CASSVPGEETQYF.

V and J are TRBV7-2 and TRBJ2-7; 16 bases fit TRBD2. The CDR3 loop spans 16 amino acids. Looked up from germline, CDR1 is SGHTA and CDR2 is FQGNSA. Trimming at V came to 4 bases and at J to 2 bases, leaving 2 bases not matched to a gene. CDR3 loop: CASSWGLAGGTYEQYF. For the CDR3, the DNA is TGTGCCAGCAGCTGGGGACTAGCGGGAGGGACCTACGAGCAGTACTTC.

This clone was observed a handful of times. This chain connects TRBV5-1 to TRBJ1-5, with a tentative D call TRBD1 (5 bases). The length of the CDR3 is 14 residues. V was cut by 3 bases and J by 4 bases, with 11 bases left in between. CDR1 is SGHRS, CDR2 YFSETQ, per germline. The chain's CDR3 is CASSSGQPNQPQHF. The CDR3 DNA sequence: TGCGCCAGCAGCTCAGGGCAACCTAATCAGCCCCAGCATTTT.

This chain connects TRBV2 to TRBJ2-2; 7 nucleotides match TRBD2. The germline V gene has CDR1 SNHLY and CDR2 FYNNEI. With V trimmed by 4 bases and J by 2 bases, 7 bases remained unmatched. This CDR3 is 16 amino acids long. The CDR3 nucleotides read TGTGCCAGCAGTGGAGGGCTAGCGGTCAACACCGGGGAGCTGTTTTTT. Translating gives CASSGGLAVNTGELFF.

Details on this clone: The junction and the germline gene differ at one end; a read error may be behind it. The chain joins TRBV28 to TRBJ1-1; TRBD1 might be the D (5 bases). Germline V lookup: CDR1 MDHEN, CDR2 SYDVKM. The CDR3 is 12 amino acids. CDR3 in amino acids: CASGEPTAAMGF. The DNA of the CDR3 is TGTGCCAGCGGGGAACCGACAGCCGCGATGGGCTTT.

The J gene is TRBJ2-7, the V gene TRBV29-1; D is unclear. In germline, CDR1 is SQVTM, CDR2 ANQGSEA. V shed 6 bases and J shed 1 base, with 7 bases lying between them. The CDR3 spans 11 residues. CDR3 sequence: CSVVRSYEQYF. CDR3 nucleotide sequence: TGCAGCGTCGTCAGGTCCTACGAGCAGTACTTC.

The chain couples TRBV25-1 to TRBJ2-2, with TRBD1 matching over 7 bases. Germline trimming cut 1 base from V and 2 bases from J; bases unmatched to any gene: 4. The CDR3 extends over 16 amino acids. CDR1 is MGHDK and CDR2 is SYGVNS in the germline V gene. CDR3 amino acids: CASSELGTENTGELFF. The CDR3 nucleotides are TGTGCCAGCAGTGAATTAGGGACAGAAAACACCGGGGAGCTGTTTTTT. Using reference TRBV25-1 and TRBJ2-2 for the parts outside the CDR3, the full variable domain is EADIYQTPRYLVIGTGKKITLECSQTMGHDKMYWYQQDPGMELHLIHYSYGVNSTEKGDLSSESTVSRIRTEHFPLTLESARPSHTSQYLCASSELGTENTGELFFGEGSRLTVL.

The chain couples TRBV28 to TRBJ2-3; 8 bases are shared with TRBD1. Germline V gene data show CDR1 as MDHEN and CDR2 as SYDVKM. The length of the CDR3 is 14 residues. J was trimmed by 4 bases and V by 6 bases; bases with no gene match: 6. The CDR3 region is CASRRGTGSDTQYF. The CDR3 DNA is TGTGCCAGCAGACGAGGGACAGGTTCAGATACGCAGTATTTT.